The 30 T cell receptor beta chains presented below share a single source sample, sequenced in a study of shared clonotypes between healthy human individuals. Assay: immunoSEQ multiplex PCR; the TCRdb copy retains only in-frame clones and omits some. The sample holds over a million clones, roughly 96% seen once. Sequencing was performed on naive CD4+ T cells sorted from blood. Subset meaning: CD45RA+ positively selected. Receptor source: a man aged 25-45 years in good health.

The V and J genes are TRBV7-9 and TRBJ2-3, with a possible D match to TRBD1 (6 bases). With 4 bases removed from V and 1 base from J, the gap between germline ends came to 15 bases. The V gene's germline CDR1 is SEHNR and CDR2 FQNEAQ (reference sequence). The CDR3 is made up of 16 amino acids. The CDR3 bases are TGTGCCAGCAGCTCCGACAGGAACCTAGGCACAGATACGCAGTATTTT. Its protein product is CASSSDRNLGTDTQYF.

V is TRBV5-1 and J is TRBJ1-3, with a possible D match to TRBD1 (5 bases). Germline-derived CDR1 and CDR2 are SGHRS and YFSETQ. The V gene lost 1 base and the J gene lost 0 bases, with 20 bases spanning the gap. The CDR3 is 19 residues long. Here the CDR3 reads CASSLQVVRGPFSGNTIYF. CDR3 DNA: TGCGCCAGCAGCTTGCAGGTCGTGAGGGGCCCTTTCTCTGGAAACACCATATATTTT.

This chain joins TRBV5-1 and TRBJ2-7; no firm D call. V was pared by 5 bases and J by 3 bases, with 12 bases between. This CDR3 has 13 residues. Germline-derived CDR1 and CDR2 are SGHRS and YFSETQ. Here the CDR3 reads CASSRNRNYEQYF. CDR3 nucleotide sequence: TGCGCCAGCAGTAGGAACAGAAACTACGAGCAGTACTTC.

The CDR3 sequence is CASSPLGLAGVDEQFF. DNA of the CDR3: TGTGCCAGCAGCCCACTGGGACTAGCGGGAGTTGATGAGCAGTTCTTC. V is TRBV9 and J is TRBJ2-1; the match to TRBD2 covers 14 bases. Germline-derived CDR1 and CDR2 are SGDLS and YYNGEE. Trimming cost V 4 bases and J 8 bases; bases outside gene matches: 8. This CDR3 spans 16 amino acids.

This chain joins TRBV6-5 and TRBJ2-1; D is perhaps TRBD2 (6 bases). Germline V gene sequence: CDR1 MNHEY, CDR2 SVGAGI. This CDR3 has 13 amino acids. Trimming stripped 4 bases from V and 7 bases from J, with 11 bases between. The CDR3 DNA reads as TGTGCCAGCAGTTCGAACGGGAGAAATGAGCAGTTCTTC. It yields the protein CASSSNGRNEQFF.

The chain uses TRBV11-2 and TRBJ2-7; 9 bases line up with TRBD1. The CDR3 contains 16 residues. Trimming removed 1 base from V and 3 bases from J; junction bases left unmatched: 7. Germline CDR1 reads SGHAT; CDR2 reads FQNNGV. The CDR3 reads CASSLASGTGIYEQYF. CDR3 sequence (DNA): TGTGCCAGCAGCTTAGCTTCCGGGACAGGGATCTACGAGCAGTACTTC.

The DNA of the CDR3 is TGCGCCAGCAGTGACCTAACTGGGACAGGGGGCGATTTAAGTGGCTACACCTTC. It yields the protein CASSDLTGTGGDLSGYTF. This sequence joins TRBV10-1 and TRBJ1-2, with 12 nucleotides matching TRBD1. CDR1 is WNHNN and CDR2 is SYGVQD in the germline V gene (reference sequence). V lost 3 bases to trimming and J lost 7 bases; unmatched junction nucleotides: 15. CDR3 length: 18 amino acids.

The J gene is TRBJ1-5, the V gene TRBV27; D perhaps matches TRBD1 (6 bases). This CDR3 has 13 amino acids. From germline, CDR1 is MNHEY and CDR2 SMNVEV (reference sequence). V lost 5 bases to trimming and J lost 5 bases, with 10 bases between them. The CDR3: CASSRTAYQPQHF. In DNA form, the CDR3 reads TGTGCCAGCAGTCGGACAGCCTATCAGCCCCAGCATTTT.

The CDR3 DNA sequence: TGTGCCAGTGTGGGACTAGCGGGCTCCGGGGAGCTGTTTTTT. Its translation is CASVGLAGSGELFF. The chain joins TRBV6-1 to TRBJ2-2; 12 bases fit TRBD2. J was trimmed by 6 bases and V by 9 bases; bases with no gene match: 5. Looked up from germline, CDR1 is MNHNS and CDR2 is SASEGT. CDR3 size: 14 residues.

A note on this clone: The same CDR3 also results from other DNA sequences found in this sample. J is TRBJ2-1 and V is TRBV2; TRBD2 matches 13 bases. Germline V CDR1 and CDR2: SNHLY, FYNNEI. Germline trimming cut 6 bases from V and 4 bases from J; bases unmatched to any gene: 0. The CDR3 has 14 residues. CDR3 in amino acids: CASRGLAGYNEQFF. As DNA, the CDR3 is TGTGCCAGCAGGGGACTAGCGGGATACAATGAGCAGTTCTTC.

This clone appeared a single time. This chain joins TRBV27 and TRBJ2-7, with a tentative D call TRBD1 (6 bases). The CDR3 is 14 amino acids. Germline CDR1 MNHEY, CDR2 SMNVEV (reference sequence). The V gene lost 5 bases and the J gene lost 7 bases, with 18 bases spanning the gap. The CDR3 DNA reads as TGTGCCAGCAGTCCCCGACAGGTACCTACGGAGCAGTACTTC. This codes for CASSPRQVPTEQYF.

The V call is TRBV19, the J call TRBJ2-1, with 8 positions matching TRBD2. The CDR3 contains 15 residues. V shed 8 bases, J shed 1 base, and the junction held 7 bases outside the gene matches. CDR1 LNHDA and CDR2 SQIVND come from the germline V gene (reference sequence). The CDR3 spells CASRLAPESYNEQFF. The DNA for the CDR3 is TGTGCCAGTCGACTAGCGCCCGAATCCTACAATGAGCAGTTCTTC.

A single count supports this clone. The chain joins TRBV7-6 to TRBJ2-5, with D unresolved. The CDR3 runs 15 residues. Trimming shortened V by 4 bases and J by 5 bases, and 17 bases separated the two germline ends. Germline V lookup: CDR1 SGHVS, CDR2 FNYEAQ. Written as DNA, the CDR3 is TGTGCCAGCAGCTCCTTTGGGGTCCAGTCGGAGACCCAGTACTTC. Translated, it gives CASSSFGVQSETQYF.

The V and J genes are TRBV9 and TRBJ2-1; 7 nucleotides align to TRBD2. The CDR3 contains 14 residues. Trimming removed 3 bases from V and 7 bases from J; junction bases left unmatched: 7. Looked up from germline, CDR1 is SGDLS and CDR2 is YYNGEE. CDR3 residues: CASSARTSLNEQFF. CDR3 DNA sequence: TGTGCCAGCAGCGCCCGGACTAGTTTAAATGAGCAGTTCTTC.

The chain has TRBV18 and TRBJ1-2, with 9 bases lining up with TRBD1. The CDR3 is 15 amino acids. After removal of 4 bases from V and 3 bases from J, the junction contained 6 bases not matched to a gene. In germline, CDR1 is KGHSH, CDR2 LQKENI. The CDR3 loop reads CASSLTGTGYYGYTF. The CDR3 coding sequence is TGTGCCAGCTCACTTACCGGGACAGGGTACTATGGCTACACCTTC.

The chain is built from TRBV9 and TRBJ1-5; D is undetermined. The CDR3 loop spans 13 amino acids. Trimming took off 0 bases at V and 1 base at J, with 2 bases between the two ends. Per the germline V gene, CDR1 is SGDLS and CDR2 is YYNGEE. CDR3 in DNA: TGTGCCAGCAGCGTAGAAAGCAATCAGCCCCAGCATTTT. It codes for CASSVESNQPQHF.

CDR3 region: CASGLDRHEQFF. CDR3 sequence (DNA): TGTGCTAGTGGCCTAGACAGGCATGAGCAGTTCTTC. V is TRBV12-5 and J is TRBJ2-1; D may be TRBD1 (6 bases). Germline V gene data show CDR1 as LGHNT and CDR2 as FRNRAP. Trimming pared 6 bases from V and 8 bases from J, leaving 11 bases between. The CDR3 is 12 amino acids.

The CDR3 spells CASSLLSGIKEGDGQFF. The CDR3 region has the DNA TGCGCCAGCAGCTTGCTGTCAGGTATTAAGGAAGGGGATGGTCAGTTCTTC. The chain uses TRBV5-1 and TRBJ2-1, with a possible D match to TRBD1 (5 bases). V shed 1 base and J shed 13 bases, with 27 bases lying between them. Looked up from germline, CDR1 is SGHRS and CDR2 is YFSETQ. CDR3 length: 17 residues.

The chain employs TRBV6-5 and TRBJ2-1; D gene unclear. Germline V CDR1 and CDR2: MNHEY, SVGAGI. This CDR3 region has 13 residues. Trimming pared 0 bases from V and 10 bases from J, leaving 10 bases between. CDR3 in amino acids: CASSYSGWKEQFF. CDR3 coding DNA: TGTGCCAGCAGTTACTCCGGCTGGAAGGAGCAGTTCTTC.

V and J are TRBV18 and TRBJ2-1; perhaps TRBD1 as D (6 bases). CDR1 and CDR2 (germline): KGHSH, LQKENI. The CDR3 sequence is 16 residues long. The V end lost 3 bases, the J end lost 2 bases, and 14 bases lay between the germline ends. The CDR3 region has the DNA TGTGCCAGCTCACCCGTGACAGGCGCTACCTACAATGAGCAGTTCTTC. Its protein is CASSPVTGATYNEQFF.

The chain joins TRBV9 to TRBJ2-7; TRBD1 matches 9 bases. J was trimmed by 7 bases and V by 3 bases; bases with no gene match: 5. Germline V gene data show CDR1 as SGDLS and CDR2 as YYNGEE. The CDR3 spans 13 residues. For the CDR3, the DNA is TGTGCCAGCAGCGGGGACAGGGTGGGAGAGCAGTACTTC. Amino acid sequence: CASSGDRVGEQYF.

The chain has TRBV5-1 and TRBJ1-1, with a possible D match to TRBD1 (5 bases). The CDR3 sequence is 15 residues long. CDR1 and CDR2 (germline): SGHRS, YFSETQ. With 0 bases removed from V and 4 bases from J, the gap between germline ends came to 13 bases. The CDR3 spells CASSLAPEGPTEAFF. The CDR3 coding sequence is TGCGCCAGCAGCTTGGCCCCGGAGGGGCCCACTGAAGCTTTCTTT.

The chain is built from TRBV6-4 and TRBJ1-4; 9 bases align to TRBD1. This CDR3 region has 15 residues. Trimming removed 4 bases from V and 8 bases from J; junction bases left unmatched: 8. Germline assignment: CDR1 MRHNA and CDR2 SNTAGT. The CDR3 region has the DNA TGTGCCAGCAGTGCTATGGGACAGGGAGGCGAAAAACTGTTTTTT. Its translation is CASSAMGQGGEKLFF.

The chain combines TRBV10-2 with TRBJ1-6; 8 bases are a match to TRBD1. Germline CDR1 and CDR2: WSHSY and SAAADI. This CDR3 comprises 15 residues. Unmatched junction bases numbered 7, after V lost 5 bases and J lost 7 bases. CDR3 DNA: TGCGCCAGCAGTACCACAACAGGGGGAAATTCACCCCTCCACTTT. Translating gives CASSTTTGGNSPLHF.

CDR3 region: CASSLDSGRKDTQYF. The CDR3 DNA reads TGTGCCAGCAGCTTGGACAGTGGGCGGAAGGATACGCAGTATTTT. This chain joins TRBV5-4 and TRBJ2-3; unclear D gene. Trimming left V 0 bases short and J 6 bases short, with 14 bases between. Germline V gene lookup returns CDR1 SGHNT and CDR2 YYREEE (reference sequence). CDR3 length: 15 amino acids. The whole variable domain, filled in from reference TRBV5-4 and TRBJ2-3, reads ETGVTQSPTHLIKTRGQQVTLRCSSQSGHNTVSWYQQALGQGPQFIFQYYREEENGRGNFPPRFSGLQFPNYSSELNVNALELDDSALYLCASSLDSGRKDTQYFGPGTRLTVL.

The chain employs TRBV25-1 and TRBJ1-4; D is undetermined. Looked up from germline, CDR1 is MGHDK and CDR2 is SYGVNS. The CDR3 length is 12 residues. Trimming cost V 6 bases and J 5 bases, with 7 bases left between them. CDR3 bases: TGTGCCAGCAGCCAAGGAAATGAAAAACTGTTTTTT. Protein product: CASSQGNEKLFF.

A single count supports this clone. The rearrangement links TRBV18 to TRBJ2-7; unclear D gene. CDR3 length equals 14 residues. The V gene's germline CDR1 is KGHSH and CDR2 LQKENI. The ends were cut back, 6 bases at V and 6 bases at J, with 18 bases in the middle. The CDR3 loop is CASSPFRKGREQYF. CDR3 sequence (DNA): TGTGCCAGCTCCCCGTTTCGGAAGGGTCGCGAGCAGTACTTC.

The CDR3 region has the DNA TGTGCCTGGAGTGTACTTCATGGCTACACCTTC. Its protein is CAWSVLHGYTF. The chain carries TRBV30 and TRBJ1-2; D remains ambiguous. The CDR3 runs 11 residues. Germline CDR1 is GTSNPN and CDR2 is SVGIG (reference sequence). Trimming pared 0 bases from V and 6 bases from J, leaving 5 bases between.

The chain is built from TRBV2 and TRBJ1-5, with D possibly being TRBD1 (5 bases). Germline V gene data show CDR1 as SNHLY and CDR2 as FYNNEI. Trimming took off 6 bases at V and 0 bases at J, with 21 bases between the two ends. This CDR3 comprises 18 residues. CDR3 sequence reads: CASRSNLPGAYSNQPQHF. The CDR3 bases are TGTGCCAGCAGAAGTAACTTACCCGGGGCCTATAGCAATCAGCCCCAGCATTTT. The full variable domain, its missing parts supplied by reference TRBV2 and TRBJ1-5, is EPEVTQTPSHQVTQMGQEVILRCVPISNHLYFYWYRQILGQKVEFLVSFYNNEISEKSEIFDDQFSVERPDGSNFTLKIRSTKLEDSAMYFCASRSNLPGAYSNQPQHFGDGTRLSIL.

Remarks on this clone: In the same sample, other DNA sequences code for this CDR3. The chain recombines TRBV18 with TRBJ1-4, with D perhaps TRBD1 (6 bases). Germline V CDR1 and CDR2: KGHSH, LQKENI. V lost 6 bases and J 5 bases, leaving 10 bases between the germline ends. The length of the CDR3 is 13 residues. CDR3 in DNA: TGTGCCAGCTCTCCCGACAGGAATGAAAAACTGTTTTTT. It encodes CASSPDRNEKLFF.